Described below is a single TCR beta chain sequence and its context. This entry belongs to a study of radiation and T cells in renal cell carcinoma. Treatment indicated: 15 Gy SBRT to primary tumor, nephrectomy 4 weeks later. Nephrectomy followed 15 Gy stereotactic body radiation by 4 weeks. Trimming stripped 2 bases from V and 4 bases from J, with 12 bases between. The CDR3 sequence is 14 residues long. Germline CDR1 and CDR2: MDHEN and SYDVKM. Libraries were prepared by immunoSEQ multiplex PCR; TCRdb keeps only in-frame clonotypes and omits some of them. In the table there are about 18,000 clones, roughly 54% of which are singletons.

Sequencing used tumor tissue, obtained from a patient whose treatment included radiotherapy and nephrectomy. The TCR comes from a man aged 50 to 59 with renal cell carcinoma. The chain is built from TRBV28 and TRBJ2-7; D uncertain. CDR3 in DNA: TGTGCCAGCAGTTTAGTCTCGCACCGGTACGAGCAGTACTTC. It yields the protein CASSLVSHRYEQYF.